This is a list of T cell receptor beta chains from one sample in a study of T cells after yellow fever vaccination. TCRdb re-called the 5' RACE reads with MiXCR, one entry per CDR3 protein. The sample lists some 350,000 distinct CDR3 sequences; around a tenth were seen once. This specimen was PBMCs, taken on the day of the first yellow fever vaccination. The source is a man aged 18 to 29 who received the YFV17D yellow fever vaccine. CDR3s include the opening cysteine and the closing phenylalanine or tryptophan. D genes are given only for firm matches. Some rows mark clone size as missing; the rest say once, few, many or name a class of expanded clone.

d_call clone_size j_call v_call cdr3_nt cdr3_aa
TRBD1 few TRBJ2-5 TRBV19 TGTGCCAGTAGTACACAGGGGGCAGAGACCCAGTACTTC CASSTQGAETQYF
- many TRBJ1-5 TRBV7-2 TGTGCCAGCAGCTTAGTTGGGGGAAACACCAATCAGCCCCAGCATTTT CASSLVGGNTNQPQHF
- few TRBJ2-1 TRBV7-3 TGTGCCAGCAGCTTACTAGGAACACCCGGTGGGGATGAGCAGTTCTTC CASSLLGTPGGDEQFF
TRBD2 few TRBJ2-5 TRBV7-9 TGTGCCAGCAGCCCAAGCGGGGGGTCAGAGACCCAGTACTTC CASSPSGGSETQYF
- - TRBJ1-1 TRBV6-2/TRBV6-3 TGTGCCAGCAGCCCACAGGGAGATGAAGCTTTCTTT CASSPQGDEAFF
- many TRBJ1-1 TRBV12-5 TGTGCTAGTGGTTCTCAGGACACTGAAGCTTTCTTT CASGSQDTEAFF
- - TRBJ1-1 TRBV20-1 TGCAGTGCAAGCCCCTCGGGTTCTGAAGCTTTCTTT CSASPSGSEAFF
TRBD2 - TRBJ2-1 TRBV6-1 TGTGCCAGCAGTACGACCCGTGGGGGGGGAAGGTACAATGAGCAGTTCTTC CASSTTRGGGRYNEQFF
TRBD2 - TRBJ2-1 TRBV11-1 TGTGCCAGCAGCTTGTGGGGGCGAGCGGGGGTCTACAATGAGCAGTTCTTC CASSLWGRAGVYNEQFF
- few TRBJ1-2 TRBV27 TGTGCCAGCAGTTTAGACACTCCAGGGAAACATTTTAACTATGGCTACACCTTC CASSLDTPGKHFNYGYTF
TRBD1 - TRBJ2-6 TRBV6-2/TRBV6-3 TGTGCCAGCAGTTACTCGAAATCCGGACAGGTGCCCTTCTCTGGGGCCAACGTCCTGACTTTC CASSYSKSGQVPFSGANVLTF
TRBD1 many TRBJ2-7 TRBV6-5 TGTGCCAGCAGTTACTCGGGACAGGGGTACGAGCAGTACTTC CASSYSGQGYEQYF
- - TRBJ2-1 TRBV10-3 TGTGCCATCAGTTCAGGTCCTCTCCTCGATGAGCAGTTCTTC CAISSGPLLDEQFF
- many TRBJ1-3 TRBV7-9 TGTGCCAGCAGCTTAGATTATCGCAAATCTGGAAACACCATATATTTT CASSLDYRKSGNTIYF
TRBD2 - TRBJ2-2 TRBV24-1 TGTGCCACCAGTGATTCAAGCGGGGGAGACACCGGGGAGCTGTTTTTT CATSDSSGGDTGELFF
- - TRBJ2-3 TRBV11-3 TGTGCCAGCAGCTTAGACGGGGAAACAGATACGCAGTATTTT CASSLDGETDTQYF
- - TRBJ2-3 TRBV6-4 TGTGCCAGCAGTCGGGAGAGCACAGATACGCAGTATTTT CASSRESTDTQYF
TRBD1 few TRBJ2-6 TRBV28 TGTGCCAGCAGTTTAGAGGGGGCCAGCTCTGGGGCCAACGTCCTGACTTTC CASSLEGASSGANVLTF
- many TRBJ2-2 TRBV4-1 TGCGCCAGCAGCCGAATCCTCGGAGGGACTGCGAACACCGGGGAGCTGTTTTTT CASSRILGGTANTGELFF
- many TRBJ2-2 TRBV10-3 TGTGCCGTAAACCGGGACGCGAACACCGGGGAGCTGTTTTTT CAVNRDANTGELFF
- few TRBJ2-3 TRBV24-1 TGTGCCACCAAACAGGCAAACGAAGATACGCAGTATTTT CATKQANEDTQYF
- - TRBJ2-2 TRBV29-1 TGCAGCGTAGGCGGAATGACCGGGGAGCTGTTTTTT CSVGGMTGELFF
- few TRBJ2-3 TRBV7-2 TGTGCCAGCAGCCCGCAACAGGGAGGCACAGATACGCAGTATTTT CASSPQQGGTDTQYF
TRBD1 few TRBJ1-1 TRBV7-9 TGTGCCAGCAGCATCAGGGGGCACACTGAAGCTTTCTTT CASSIRGHTEAFF
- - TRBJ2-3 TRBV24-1 TGTGCCACCAGTGATCCCGTTCGCGATACGCAGTATTTT CATSDPVRDTQYF
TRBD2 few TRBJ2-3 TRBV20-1 TGCAGTGCTAGCCAGACTAGCGGGGTTGGGGATACGCAGTATTTT CSASQTSGVGDTQYF
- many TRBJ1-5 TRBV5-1 TGCGCCAGCAGCTTGGGGGGCGCGGGTCAGCCCCAGCATTTT CASSLGGAGQPQHF
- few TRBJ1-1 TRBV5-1 TGCGCCAGCAGCTTGGCGGGGGAGGGGAGCACTGAAGCTTTCTTT CASSLAGEGSTEAFF
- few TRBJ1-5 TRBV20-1 TGCAGTGCTACGACTTGGGGCAGTCAGCCCCAGCATTTT CSATTWGSQPQHF
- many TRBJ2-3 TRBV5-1 TGTGCCAGCAGCTTGGTCCCAAGCACAGATACGCAGTATTTT CASSLVPSTDTQYF
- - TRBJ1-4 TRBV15 TGTGCCACCAGGGACCATCAACAGAATGAAAAACTGTTTTTT CATRDHQQNEKLFF
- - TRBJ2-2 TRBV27 TGTGCCAGCAGTATGGCCCCCCGAGGGCCTGAGAACACCGGGGAGCTGTTTTTT CASSMAPRGPENTGELFF
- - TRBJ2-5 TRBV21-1 TGTGCCAGCAGCAAATGGGCGAGGGGGAGGGAGACCCAGTACTTC CASSKWARGRETQYF
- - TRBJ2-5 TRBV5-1 TGCGCCAGCAGCTTGGTGCCGGGGCAAGAGACCCAGTACTTC CASSLVPGQETQYF
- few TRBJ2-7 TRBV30 TGTGCCTGGAGTACCCTCTCCTACGAGCAGTACTTC CAWSTLSYEQYF
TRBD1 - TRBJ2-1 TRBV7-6 TGTGCCAGCAGCCTCCTAATCCAGGGACAGGGGTCCTACAATAAGCAGTTCTTC CASSLLIQGQGSYNKQFF
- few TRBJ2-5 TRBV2 TGTGCCAGTGCGGGCAACCAAGAGACCCAGTACTTC CASAGNQETQYF
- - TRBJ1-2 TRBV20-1 TGCAGTGCTAGAGTAGGTGGTGAAGTGTACACCTTC CSARVGGEVYTF
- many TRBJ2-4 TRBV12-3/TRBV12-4 TGTGCCAGCAGCCTTGCGTCGAGGGCGAAGGACATTCAGTACTTC CASSLASRAKDIQYF
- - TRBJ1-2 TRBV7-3 TGTGCCAGCAGCTTAACTGCTGGGAGTGGCTACACCTTC CASSLTAGSGYTF
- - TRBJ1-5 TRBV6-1 TGTGCCTCCCGGGGAGGGTACGGTCAGCCCCAGCATTTT CASRGGYGQPQHF
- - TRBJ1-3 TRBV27 TGTGCCAGCAGTTTAGTCCTCGGCCGGGGTTTTGGAAACACCATATATTTT CASSLVLGRGFGNTIYF